The source of this T cell receptor beta chain is a study of Ad26.COV2.S vaccination and SARS-CoV-2 variants. As for the study in general: Participants got Ad26.COV2.S intramuscularly, once or twice 56 days apart.

Specified treatment: 15 to 20 received Ad26.COV2.S at low or high dose, single or two shots; 5 received placebo; per-sample allocation not given. Sampling took place 63 days after the first vaccine or placebo injection. The donor's status was that of an adult aged 18-55 years in Boston. The vaccine delivered Wuhan-strain SARS-CoV-2 spike through an Ad26 vector. The assay was immunoSEQ multiplex PCR, and TCRdb's table has in-frame clones only and misses some. The sample records approximately 300,000 clones, around four fifths being singletons. The study, taken as a whole, reports: Breadth of non-spike TCRs did not differ between vaccinees and placebo recipients.

Of note for this clone: Its matching antigen is unknown.

The germline V gene encodes CDR1 MDHEN and CDR2 SYDVKM. The CDR3 extends over 14 amino acids. V lost 6 bases to trimming and J lost 4 bases, with 13 bases between them. This sequence originates from a person aged 18-60 years who received the Ad26.COV2.S COVID-19 vaccine or a placebo. The sequencing used peripheral blood, collected in a trial of Ad26.COV2.S vaccine versus placebo. The chain recombines TRBV28 with TRBJ2-1; D perhaps matches TRBD1 (5 bases). The CDR3 coding sequence is TGTGCCAGCAGCCCACAGGCAGGATACAATGAGCAGTTCTTC. As protein: CASSPQAGYNEQFF.